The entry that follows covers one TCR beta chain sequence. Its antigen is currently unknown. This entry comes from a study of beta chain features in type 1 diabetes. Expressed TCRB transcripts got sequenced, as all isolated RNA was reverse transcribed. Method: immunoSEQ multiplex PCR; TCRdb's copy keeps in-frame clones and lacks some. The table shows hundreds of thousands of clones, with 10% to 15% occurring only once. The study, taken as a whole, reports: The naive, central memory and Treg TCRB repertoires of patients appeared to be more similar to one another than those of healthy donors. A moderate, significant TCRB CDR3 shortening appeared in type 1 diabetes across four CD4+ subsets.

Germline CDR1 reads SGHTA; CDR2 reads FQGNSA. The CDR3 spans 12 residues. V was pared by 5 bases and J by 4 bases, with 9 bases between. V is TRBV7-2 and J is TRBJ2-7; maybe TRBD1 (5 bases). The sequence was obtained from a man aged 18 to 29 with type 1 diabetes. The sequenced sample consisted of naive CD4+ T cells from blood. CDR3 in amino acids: CASSGQRYEQYF. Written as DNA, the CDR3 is TGTGCCAGCAGCGGACAAAGATACGAGCAGTACTTC.